This T cell receptor (beta chain) was sequenced in a study of early T cells in non-severe SARS-CoV-2 infection. TCRdb itself ran the 5' RACE reads through MiXCR, one entry per CDR3 protein. The repertoire has about 40,000 distinct CDR3 sequences, 23% of them found once; the top ten carry 4% to 5%. This TCR was sampled from an adult who was a healthcare worker with PCR-confirmed SARS-CoV-2 infection or an uninfected control (not recorded which). Specimen: whole blood, collected at baseline.

The CDR3 DNA follows: TGTGCCAGCAGCCCGACAGGAGGGACCGGGGAGCTGTTTTTT. Its translation: CASSPTGGTGELFF. The rearrangement links TRBV7-9 to TRBJ2-2; D is tentatively TRBD1 or TRBD2 (6 bases each). Germline lookup yields CDR1 SEHNR and CDR2 FQNEAQ (reference sequence). The V end was cut by 5 bases, the J end by 5 bases, with 12 bases between. There are 14 residues in the CDR3. The full variable domain, its missing parts supplied by reference TRBV7-9 and TRBJ2-2, is DTGVSQNPRHKITKRGQNVTFRCDPISEHNRLYWYRQTLGQGPEFLTYFQNEAQLEKSRLLSDRFSAERPKGSFSTLEIQRTEQGDSAMYLCASSPTGGTGELFFGEGSRLTVL.